These 10 T cell receptor beta chains came from one sample sequenced in a study of cytomegalovirus exposure and HLA in healthy donors (dated by TCRdb to 2015 to 2018). Preparation of the library involved the immunoSEQ multiplex PCR assay. A mixture of 60 forward primers for TCR Vbeta segments and 13 reverse primers for TCR Jbeta segments was used in the multiplex PCR. TCRdb provides this immuneACCESS table in a form limited to in-frame rearrangements. Some clones are lacking; in checked studies, under half of them reflect an unresolved V gene, and why the rest are absent is not known. For this sample there are 100,000 to 150,000 clones; around 77% appear just once. Jointly, the top ten make up 0.94% of the sample. What was sequenced was PBMCs. Source of these receptors: an older woman in good health and CMV-seronegative.

The rearrangement joins TRBV18 to TRBJ1-6, with D possibly matching TRBD1 (5 bases). Germline assignment: CDR1 KGHSH and CDR2 LQKENI. V lost 3 bases, J lost 7 bases, and 13 bases lay in between. The CDR3 is 15 amino acids. CDR3 region: CASSPERGGNSPLHF. The CDR3 DNA reads as TGTGCCAGCTCACCGGAGCGTGGGGGGAATTCACCCCTCCACTTT.

The rearrangement joins TRBV7-2 to TRBJ2-7; tentatively, D is TRBD2 (5 bases). This CDR3 is built from 12 residues. V lost 5 bases, J lost 6 bases, and 11 bases lay in between. The germline gives CDR1 SGHTA, CDR2 FQGNSA. In DNA, the CDR3 is TGTGCCAGCAGCCACGGACTCCGCGAGCAGTACTTC. Amino acid sequence: CASSHGLREQYF.

V gene TRBV6-5 combines with J gene TRBJ1-5, with TRBD1 matching over 10 bases. This CDR3 comprises 14 residues. J was trimmed by 9 bases and V by 6 bases; bases with no gene match: 8. Germline CDR1 MNHEY, CDR2 SVGAGI. CDR3 nucleotide sequence: TGTGCCAGCAGACGACAGGGGGCTGGGGGGCCCCAGCATTTT. It is translated as CASRRQGAGGPQHF.

This sequence joins TRBV5-1 and TRBJ2-1; D might be TRBD2 (5 bases). CDR1 is SGHRS and CDR2 is YFSETQ in the germline V gene. CDR3 length: 16 residues. V lost 0 bases, J lost 3 bases, and 13 bases lay in between. CDR3 residues: CASSLGANAGYNEQFF. The CDR3, as DNA: TGCGCCAGCAGCTTGGGGGCTAATGCGGGCTACAATGAGCAGTTCTTC.

Comment on this clone: An end of the junction does not agree with germline; a read error may underlie this. This chain joins TRBV11-3 and TRBJ2-5, with D unclear. The CDR3 has 17 residues. Germline V gives CDR1 SGHNT, CDR2 YENEEA. CDR3 amino acids: CASSHTVGLPAQETQYF. CDR3 in DNA: TGTGCCAGCAGCCATACGGTTGGTTTGCCGGCCCAAGAGACTCAGTACTTC.

This chain uses TRBV11-2 with TRBJ2-7, with 8 bases identical to TRBD2. CDR1 is SGHAT, CDR2 FQNNGV, per germline. This CDR3 is 17 amino acids long. J lost 0 bases, V lost 1 base, and 8 bases had no gene match. As DNA, the CDR3 is TGTGCCAGCAGCTTAGGATCGACTAGCGTAAGCTCCTACGAGCAGTACTTC. Its translation: CASSLGSTSVSSYEQYF.

The V call is TRBV19, the J call TRBJ1-5; D is unclear. The CDR3 has 11 amino acids. Germline V gene sequence: CDR1 LNHDA, CDR2 SQIVND (reference sequence). V lost 5 bases and J lost 11, with 10 bases in between. The CDR3: CASSAAGAQHF. For the CDR3, the DNA is TGTGCCAGTAGTGCGGCTGGTGCCCAGCATTTT.

The chain uses TRBV5-1 and TRBJ2-5, with a possible D match to TRBD1 (5 bases). The CDR3 loop spans 16 amino acids. Per germline, CDR1 SGHRS and CDR2 YFSETQ. The germline V and J ends were trimmed by 3 bases and 1 base, with 16 bases remaining between them. The CDR3 sequence: CASSYGNTGLQETQYF. As DNA, the CDR3 is TGCGCCAGCAGCTACGGAAATACAGGCCTCCAAGAGACCCAGTACTTC.

The chain joins TRBV6-5 to TRBJ1-5; D is possibly TRBD1 (6 bases). CDR3 length: 14 residues. Looked up from germline, CDR1 is MNHEY and CDR2 is SVGAGI. The V gene lost 0 bases and the J gene lost 7 bases, with 10 bases spanning the gap. The CDR3 loop reads CASSYSGASQPQHF. The CDR3 DNA sequence: TGTGCCAGCAGTTACTCGGGGGCAAGCCAGCCCCAGCATTTT.

In this sample, this clone turned up once. V usage is TRBV5-1 and J usage is TRBJ2-3, with no clear D. Germline CDR1 SGHRS, CDR2 YFSETQ. V shed 4 bases and J shed 4 bases, with 7 bases lying between them. The CDR3 has 12 residues. The DNA for the CDR3 is TGCGCCAGCAGCCCCTTTGCAGATACGCAGTATTTT. It specifies CASSPFADTQYF.